This passage covers 17 T cell receptor gamma chains from one sample sequenced in a study of γδ T cells in repeated Plasmodium falciparum infection. Vgamma9/Vdelta2+ and Vdelta2-negative gammadelta T cells were flow-sorted from PBMC for bulk sequencing. TCRdb re-called the multiplex PCR reads through CATT. Of 11,000 to 15,000 gamma-chain clones in the sample, 1.5% to 2% were seen once. The material sequenced was gamma-delta T cells from blood. The source of these receptors is a pool of human donors (malaria-infected and uninfected, not separated).

The table lists this clone with a few counts. TCRdb's entry gives the protein of a much larger clone, which mismatches this DNA's translation at residue 8, likely from a read error; the protein reported here is translated from the DNA. The gene calls are TRGV3 and TRGJ1 or TRGJ2. CDR1 is VTNTFY and CDR2 is YDVSTARD in the germline V gene (reference sequence). V shed 0 bases, J shed 14 bases, and the junction held 4 bases outside the gene matches. The CDR3 has 10 amino acids. CDR3 protein: CATWDRKELF. The CDR3 bases are TGTGCCACCTGGGACAGGAAGGAACTCTTT.

In this sample, this clone turned up many times. A far more abundant clone sits one base away, making this likely a read error. In the same sample, other DNA sequences code for this CDR3. This chain links TRGV9 with TRGJP. Matching the DNA to germline supplied the J gene, which TCRdb does not give. Looked up from germline, CDR1 is GITISATS and CDR2 is ISYDGTV (reference sequence). The CDR3 contains 17 residues. The CDR3 bases are TGTGCCCTGTGGGAGGCGGGACGAGAGTTGGGCAAAAAAATCAAGGTATTT. Translating it yields CALWEAGRELGKKIKVF.

This clone was picked up many times. Other DNA sequences in this sample translate to the same CDR3. The chain is built from TRGV4 and TRGJ1 or TRGJ2. The CDR3 covers 12 residues. Germline V gene sequence: CDR1 EGSTGY, CDR2 YDSYTSSV. Trimming took 0 bases from V and 7 from J; bases not matched to a gene: 3. Here the CDR3 reads CATWDGPYKKLF. CDR3 sequence (DNA): TGTGCCACCTGGGATGGGCCCTATAAGAAACTCTTT.

Concerning this clone itself: For this DNA, TCRdb reports the protein of a much larger clone, which diverges at residue 4, most likely from a read error; the protein presented here is translated directly from the DNA. The chain couples TRGV9 to TRGJ1 or TRGJ2. Germline matching of the DNA provided the J gene here, since TCRdb leaves it blank. CDR1 is GITISATS, CDR2 ISYDGTV, per germline (reference sequence). V lost 7 bases, J lost 7 bases, and 10 bases stayed unmatched. The CDR3 covers 12 residues. In nucleotides, the CDR3 is TGTGCCTTGTGTGAAGTGCAGTATAAGAAACTCTTT. Translated: CALCEVQYKKLF.

Remarks on this clone: The limits of the CDR3 on the DNA are not certain, so only TCRdb's listed CDR3 is given. The V segment is TRGV2, and no J call was made. Germline V gene lookup returns CDR1 EGSNGY and CDR2 YDSYNSKV. The CDR3 spans 34 residues, counting both ends. The CDR3 loop reads CATWDGPSFWIIRNSLAVEQHLLSQVSIGRIQHF.

This clone was found many times. A far larger clone differs by one base, so this is likely a read error. Other DNA sequences of this sample code for an identical CDR3. The J gene is TRGJP, the V gene TRGV9. No J gene is reported in TCRdb; it was inferred here by comparing the DNA with germline. The germline gives CDR1 GITISATS, CDR2 ISYDGTV (reference sequence). The CDR3 runs to 20 residues. The CDR3 DNA sequence: TGTGCCTTATGGGAGGTGGAGCAATGGGGCAAAAAGTTGGGCAAAAAAATCAAGGTATTT. It specifies CALWEVEQWGKKLGKKIKVF.

This clone was recorded many times. This DNA's translation and the protein TCRdb lists, from a much larger clone, do not match at residue 8, likely due to a read error; the protein shown is translated from the DNA. V gene assignment gives TRGV9, but the J gene was left uncalled. Germline V gene lookup returns CDR1 GITISATS and CDR2 ISYDGTV (reference sequence). The CDR3 totals 10 residues. As DNA, the CDR3 is TGTGCCTTGTGGGAGAATGAGAGACTCTTT. Its protein product is CALWENERLF.

Worth noting for this clone: The TCRdb protein comes from a much larger clone and disagrees with this DNA's translation at residue 8, likely due to a read error; the protein given here is derived from the DNA. The chain has TRGV4 and TRGJ1 or TRGJ2. Here the J gene came from matching the DNA to germline, since TCRdb omits it. J gave up 6 bases and V 5 bases, and 10 bases lay outside the gene matches. CDR1 EGSTGY and CDR2 YDSYTSSV come from the germline V gene. The CDR3 runs 13 residues. The CDR3 here is CATWVIDCYKKLF. CDR3 in DNA: TGTGCCACCTGGGTCATTGATTGTTATAAGAAACTCTTT.

This clone was seen many times. TCRdb attributes to this sequence the protein of a much larger clone, which differs from the DNA translation at residue 3; a read error is likely, and the protein displayed is translated from the DNA. The chain uses TRGV5 and TRGJ1 or TRGJ2. The CDR3 loop spans 14 amino acids. Per germline, CDR1 VINAFY and CDR2 YDVSNSKD. As DNA, the CDR3 is TGTGCCTCCTGGGACACTCTGAATTATTATAAGAAACTCTTT. Translation: CASWDTLNYYKKLF.

This clone was seen only a few times. A read error likely explains why the TCRdb protein, taken from a much larger clone, differs from this DNA's translation at residue 3; the protein shown is translated from the DNA. The chain couples TRGV9 to TRGJ1 or TRGJ2. Germline V gives CDR1 GITISATS, CDR2 ISYDGTV (reference sequence). This CDR3 is built from 11 residues. The CDR3 protein is CAMWELFQKLF. The DNA for the CDR3 is TGTGCCATGTGGGAGCTTTTCCAGAAACTCTTT.

This clone was seen a few times. The protein that TCRdb holds for this DNA derives from a much larger clone and differs from the translated DNA at residue 5, which likely indicates a read error; the protein shown here is translated from the DNA. The gene calls are TRGV9 and TRGJ1 or TRGJ2. In the absence of a J gene in TCRdb, the DNA was matched to germline to assign it here. Germline V lookup: CDR1 GITISATS, CDR2 ISYDGTV (reference sequence). This CDR3 is built from 13 residues. CDR3 amino acids: CALWGVRGYKKLF. In DNA form, the CDR3 reads TGTGCCTTGTGGGGGGTGAGGGGTTATAAGAAACTCTTT.

As for this clone: A far larger clone is off by one base, so a read error is likely. The same CDR3 can be traced to other DNA sequences in this sample. J is TRGJ1 or TRGJ2 and V is TRGV9. Because TCRdb records no J gene, it was assigned here through a match of the DNA to germline. The trim removed 12 bases at V and 4 bases at J, leaving 9 bases unmatched. CDR1 and CDR2 from the germline V gene are GITISATS and ISYDGTV (reference sequence). There are 11 residues in the CDR3. For the CDR3, the DNA is TGTGCCCTGGACGGATATTATAAGAAACTCTTT. Protein product: CALDGYYKKLF.

Within the sample, this clone is medium-sized (0.01 to 0.1%). The J gene is TRGJ1 or TRGJ2, the V gene TRGV2. Germline loops: CDR1 EGSNGY, CDR2 YDSYNSKV. Trimming at V came to 2 bases and at J to 6 bases, leaving 4 bases not matched to a gene. The CDR3 runs 12 residues. The CDR3 here is CATWDVCYKKLF. The CDR3 bases are TGTGCCACCTGGGACGTTTGTTATAAGAAACTCTTT.

Concerning this clone: A far larger clone lies a single base away; this is likely a read error. Because the CDR3's place on the DNA is in doubt, the DNA is left out and the CDR3 is given as listed by TCRdb. No J gene was assigned, while the V gene was called as TRGV3. The CDR3 numbers 31 amino acids, ends counted. Germline V gives CDR1 VTNTFY, CDR2 YDVSTARD (reference sequence). The CDR3 region is CATWDRIIIRNSLAVEQHLLSQVSIGRIQHF.

This clone occurred many times. TCRdb has a much larger clone's protein, which differs at residue 10 from the translation of this DNA, likely because of a read error; what is shown is the protein translated from the DNA. V gene TRGV9 combines with J gene TRGJP. Matching the DNA to germline supplied the J gene, which TCRdb does not give. The CDR3 is made up of 13 amino acids. Germline CDR1 GITISATS, CDR2 ISYDGTV (reference sequence). The DNA for the CDR3 is TGTGCCTTGTGGGAGTTGGGCAAAAAAGTCAAGGTATTT. As protein: CALWELGKKVKVF.

Points on this clone: TCRdb's entry gives the protein of a much larger clone, which mismatches this DNA's translation at residue 10, likely from a read error; the protein reported here is translated from the DNA. For the V gene the call is TRGV3; the J gene has no call. CDR1 and CDR2 from the germline V gene are VTNTFY and YDVSTARD (reference sequence). The CDR3 covers 12 residues. The CDR3 coding sequence is TGTGCCACCTGGTCTCACCCTGGGGAGGAACTCTTT. It is translated as CATWSHPGEELF.

This clone was detected many times. The amino acid sequence in TCRdb belongs to a much larger clone and departs from this DNA's translation at residue 3, likely a sequencing read error; the sequence shown is translated from the DNA. The chain carries TRGV2 and TRGJ1 or TRGJ2. Since TCRdb gives no J gene, matching the DNA to germline was used here to assign it. This CDR3 comprises 13 residues. The V gene's germline CDR1 is EGSNGY and CDR2 YDSYNSKV. In nucleotides, the CDR3 is TGTGCCCCCTGGGACGGAATTTATTATAAGAAACTCTTT. It translates to CAPWDGIYYKKLF.